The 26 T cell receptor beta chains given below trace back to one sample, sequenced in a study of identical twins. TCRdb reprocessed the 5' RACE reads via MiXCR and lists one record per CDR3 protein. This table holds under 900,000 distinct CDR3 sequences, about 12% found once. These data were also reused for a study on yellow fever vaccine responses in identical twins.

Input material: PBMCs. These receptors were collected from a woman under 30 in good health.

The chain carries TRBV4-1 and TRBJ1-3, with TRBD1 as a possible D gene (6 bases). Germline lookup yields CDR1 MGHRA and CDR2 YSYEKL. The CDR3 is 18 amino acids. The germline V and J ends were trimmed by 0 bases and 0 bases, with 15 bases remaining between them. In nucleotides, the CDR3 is TGCGCCAGCAGCCAAGATCCGGGGGCTCTGAGCTCTGGAAACACCATATATTTT. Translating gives CASSQDPGALSSGNTIYF.

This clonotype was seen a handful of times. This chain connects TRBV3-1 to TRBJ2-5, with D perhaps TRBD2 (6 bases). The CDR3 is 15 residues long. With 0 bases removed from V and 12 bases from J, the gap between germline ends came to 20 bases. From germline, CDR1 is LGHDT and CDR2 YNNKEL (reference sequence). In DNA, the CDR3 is TGTGCCAGCAGCCAAGAGGGCACTAGCCGGGAGCTCGAGTACTTC. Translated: CASSQEGTSRELEYF.

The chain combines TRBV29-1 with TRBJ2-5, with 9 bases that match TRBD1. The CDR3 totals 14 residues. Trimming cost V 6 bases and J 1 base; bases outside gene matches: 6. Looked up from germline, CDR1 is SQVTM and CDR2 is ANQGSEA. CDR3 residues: CSVTGGVGQETQYF. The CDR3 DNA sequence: TGCAGCGTCACAGGGGGCGTGGGCCAAGAGACCCAGTACTTC.

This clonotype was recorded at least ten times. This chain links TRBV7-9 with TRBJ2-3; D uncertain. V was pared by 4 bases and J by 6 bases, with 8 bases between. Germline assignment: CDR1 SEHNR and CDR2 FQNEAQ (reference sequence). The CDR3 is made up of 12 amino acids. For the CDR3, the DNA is TGTGCCAGCAGCTCAAGTTCTGATACGCAGTATTTT. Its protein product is CASSSSSDTQYF.

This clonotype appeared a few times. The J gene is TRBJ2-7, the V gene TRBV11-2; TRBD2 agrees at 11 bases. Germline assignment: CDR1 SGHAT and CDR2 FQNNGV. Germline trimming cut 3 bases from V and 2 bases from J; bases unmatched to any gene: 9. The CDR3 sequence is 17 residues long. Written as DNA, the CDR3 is TGTGCCAGCAGCTTTTCCGCGACTAGCGGGGTTGCCTACGAGCAGTACTTC. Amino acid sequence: CASSFSATSGVAYEQYF. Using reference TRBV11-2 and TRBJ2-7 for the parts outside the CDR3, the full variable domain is EAGVAQSPRYKIIEKRQSVAFWCNPISGHATLYWYQQILGQGPKLLIQFQNNGVVDDSQLPKDRFSAERLKGVDSTLKIQPAKLEDSAVYLCASSFSATSGVAYEQYFGPGTRLTVT.

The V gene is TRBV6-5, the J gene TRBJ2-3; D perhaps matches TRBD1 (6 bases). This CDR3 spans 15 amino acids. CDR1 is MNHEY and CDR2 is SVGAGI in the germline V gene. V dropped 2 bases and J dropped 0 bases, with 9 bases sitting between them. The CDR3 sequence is CASSYRDTSTDTQYF. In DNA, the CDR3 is TGTGCCAGCAGTTACCGGGACACGAGCACAGATACGCAGTATTTT.

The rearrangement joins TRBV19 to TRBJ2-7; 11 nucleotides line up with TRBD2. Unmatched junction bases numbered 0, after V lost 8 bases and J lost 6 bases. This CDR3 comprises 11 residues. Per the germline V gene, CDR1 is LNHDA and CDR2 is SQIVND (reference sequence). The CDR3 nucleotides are TGTGCCAGTGGACTAGCGGGCGAGCAGTACTTC. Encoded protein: CASGLAGEQYF. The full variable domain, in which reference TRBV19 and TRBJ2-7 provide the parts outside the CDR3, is DGGITQSPKYLFRKEGQNVTLSCEQNLNHDAMYWYRQDPGQGLRLIYYSQIVNDFQKGDIAEGYSVSREKKESFPLTVTSAQKNPTAFYLCASGLAGEQYFGPGTRLTVT.

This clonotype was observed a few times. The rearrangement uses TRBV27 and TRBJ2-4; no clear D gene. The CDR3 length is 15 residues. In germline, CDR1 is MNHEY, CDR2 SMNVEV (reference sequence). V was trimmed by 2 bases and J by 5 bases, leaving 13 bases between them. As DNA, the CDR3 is TGTGCCAGCAGTTTAATTTCCCAGTTCCAAAACATTCAGTACTTC. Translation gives CASSLISQFQNIQYF.

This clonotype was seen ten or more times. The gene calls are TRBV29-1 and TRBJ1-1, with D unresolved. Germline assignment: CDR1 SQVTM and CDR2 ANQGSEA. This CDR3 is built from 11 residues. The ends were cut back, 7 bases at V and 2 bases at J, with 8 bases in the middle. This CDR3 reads CSGQENTEAFF. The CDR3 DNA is TGCAGCGGCCAGGAAAACACTGAAGCTTTCTTT.

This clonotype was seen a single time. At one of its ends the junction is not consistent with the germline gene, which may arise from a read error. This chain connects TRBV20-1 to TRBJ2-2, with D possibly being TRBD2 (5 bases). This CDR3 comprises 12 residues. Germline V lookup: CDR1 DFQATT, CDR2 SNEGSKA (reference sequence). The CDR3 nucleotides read TGCAGTGCTAGGAGAGCGTCCGGGGAGCTGTCTTTT. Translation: CSARRASGELSF.

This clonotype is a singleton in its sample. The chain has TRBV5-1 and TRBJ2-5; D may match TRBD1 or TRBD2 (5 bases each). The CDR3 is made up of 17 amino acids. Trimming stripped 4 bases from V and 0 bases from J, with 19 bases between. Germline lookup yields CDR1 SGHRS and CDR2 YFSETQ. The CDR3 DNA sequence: TGCGCCAGCAGCGCCGGGACGGTACAAAAGTACCAAGAGACCCAGTACTTC. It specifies CASSAGTVQKYQETQYF. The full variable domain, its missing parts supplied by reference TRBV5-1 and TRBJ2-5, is KAGVTQTPRYLIKTRGQQVTLSCSPISGHRSVSWYQQTPGQGLQFLFEYFSETQRNKGNFPGRFSGRQFSNSRSEMNVSTLELGDSALYLCASSAGTVQKYQETQYFGPGTRLLVL.

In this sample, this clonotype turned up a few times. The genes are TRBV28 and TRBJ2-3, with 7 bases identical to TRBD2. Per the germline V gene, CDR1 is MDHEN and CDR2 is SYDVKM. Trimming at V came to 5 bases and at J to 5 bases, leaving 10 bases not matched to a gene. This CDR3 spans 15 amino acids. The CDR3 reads CASSPPLAMEDTQYF. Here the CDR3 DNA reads TGTGCCAGCAGTCCTCCACTAGCGATGGAAGATACGCAGTATTTT.

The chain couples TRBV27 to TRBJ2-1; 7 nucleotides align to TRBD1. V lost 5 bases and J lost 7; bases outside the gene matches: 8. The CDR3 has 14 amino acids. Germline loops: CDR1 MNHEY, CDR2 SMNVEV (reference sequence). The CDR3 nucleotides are TGTGCCAGCAGTCCCTGGGACAGACTTAATGAGCAGTTCTTC. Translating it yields CASSPWDRLNEQFF.

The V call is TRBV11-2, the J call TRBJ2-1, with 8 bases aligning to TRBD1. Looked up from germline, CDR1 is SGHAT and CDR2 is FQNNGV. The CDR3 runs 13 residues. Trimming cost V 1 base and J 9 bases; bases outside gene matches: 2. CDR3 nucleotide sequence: TGTGCCAGCAGCTTAGGACAGGGGTTTGAGCAGTTCTTC. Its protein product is CASSLGQGFEQFF.

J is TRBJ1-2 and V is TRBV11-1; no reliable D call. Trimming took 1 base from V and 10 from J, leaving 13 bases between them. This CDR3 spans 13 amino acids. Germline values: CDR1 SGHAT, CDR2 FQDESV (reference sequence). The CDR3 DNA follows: TGTGCCAGCAGCTTAGAGCTACCGGATGCCTACACCTTC. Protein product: CASSLELPDAYTF.

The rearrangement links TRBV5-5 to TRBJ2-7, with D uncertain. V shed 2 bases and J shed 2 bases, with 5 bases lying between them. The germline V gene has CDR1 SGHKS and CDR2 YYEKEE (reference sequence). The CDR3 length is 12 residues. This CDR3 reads CASSFDPYEQYV. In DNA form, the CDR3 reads TGTGCCAGCAGCTTTGATCCCTACGAGCAGTACGTC.

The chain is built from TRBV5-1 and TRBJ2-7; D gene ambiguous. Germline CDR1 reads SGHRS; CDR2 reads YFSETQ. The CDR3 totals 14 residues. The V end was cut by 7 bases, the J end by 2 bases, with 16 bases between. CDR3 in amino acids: CASLTKYKAYEQYV. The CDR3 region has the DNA TGCGCCAGCTTAACTAAGTACAAGGCCTACGAGCAGTACGTC.

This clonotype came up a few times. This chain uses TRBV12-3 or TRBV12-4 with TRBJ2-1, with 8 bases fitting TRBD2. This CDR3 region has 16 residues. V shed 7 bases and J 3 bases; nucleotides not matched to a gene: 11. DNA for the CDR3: TGTGCCAGCATCTCCCCGGGCGGGGGGAACTACAATGAGCAGTTCTTC. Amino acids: CASISPGGGNYNEQFF.

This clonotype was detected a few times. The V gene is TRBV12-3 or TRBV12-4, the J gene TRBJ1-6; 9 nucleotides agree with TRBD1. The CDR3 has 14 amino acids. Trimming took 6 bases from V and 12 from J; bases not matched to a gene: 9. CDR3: CASSSGTGSLPLHF. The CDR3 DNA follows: TGTGCCAGCAGCTCCGGGACAGGGTCGCTACCCCTCCACTTT.

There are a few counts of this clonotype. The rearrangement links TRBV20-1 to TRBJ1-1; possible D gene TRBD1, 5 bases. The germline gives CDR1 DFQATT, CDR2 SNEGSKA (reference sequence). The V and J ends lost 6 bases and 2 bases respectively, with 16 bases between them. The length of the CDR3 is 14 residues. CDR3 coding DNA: TGCAGTGCCGTAGGTAGGCAGGGTAACACTGAAGCTTTCTTT. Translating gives CSAVGRQGNTEAFF.

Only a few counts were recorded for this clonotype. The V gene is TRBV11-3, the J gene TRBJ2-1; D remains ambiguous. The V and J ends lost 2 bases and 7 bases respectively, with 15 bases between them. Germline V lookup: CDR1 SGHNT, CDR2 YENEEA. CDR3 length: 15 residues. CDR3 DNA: TGTGCCAGCAGCTTAAGGGTTGGCCGTGGGAATGAGCAGTTCTTC. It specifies CASSLRVGRGNEQFF.

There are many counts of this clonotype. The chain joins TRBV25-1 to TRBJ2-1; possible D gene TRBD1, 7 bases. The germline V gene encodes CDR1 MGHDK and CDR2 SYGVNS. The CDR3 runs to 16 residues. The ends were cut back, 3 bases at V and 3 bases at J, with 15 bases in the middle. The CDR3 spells CASSEARGDSYNEQFF. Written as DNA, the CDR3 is TGTGCCAGCAGTGAGGCCCGCGGGGACAGCTACAATGAGCAGTTCTTC. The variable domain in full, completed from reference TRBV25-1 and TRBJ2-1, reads EADIYQTPRYLVIGTGKKITLECSQTMGHDKMYWYQQDPGMELHLIHYSYGVNSTEKGDLSSESTVSRIRTEHFPLTLESARPSHTSQYLCASSEARGDSYNEQFFGPGTRLTVL.

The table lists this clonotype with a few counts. In DNA, the CDR3 is TGTGCCAGCTCACTTAATCCGGGGAGTGAGCAGTTCTTC. Its translation: CASSLNPGSEQFF. The rearrangement uses TRBV18 and TRBJ2-1; D possibly corresponds to TRBD2 (5 bases). Germline CDR1 and CDR2: KGHSH and LQKENI. The CDR3 sequence is 13 residues long. V lost 4 bases, J lost 9 bases, and 13 bases lay in between.

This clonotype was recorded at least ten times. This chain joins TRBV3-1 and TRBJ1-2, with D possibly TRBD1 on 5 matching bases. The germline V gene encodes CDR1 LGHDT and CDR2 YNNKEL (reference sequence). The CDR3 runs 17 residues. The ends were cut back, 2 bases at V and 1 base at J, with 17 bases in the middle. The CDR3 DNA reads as TGTGCCAGCAGCCAAACTGGAGGGGAGCCGATTAACTATGGCTACACCTTC. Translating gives CASSQTGGEPINYGYTF.

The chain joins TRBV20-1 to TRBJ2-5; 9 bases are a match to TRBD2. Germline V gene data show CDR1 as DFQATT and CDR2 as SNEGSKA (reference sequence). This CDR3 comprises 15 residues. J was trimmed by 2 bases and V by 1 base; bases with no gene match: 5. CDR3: CSARVLAGDQETQYF. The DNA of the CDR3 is TGCAGTGCTAGAGTCTTAGCGGGAGATCAAGAGACCCAGTACTTC.

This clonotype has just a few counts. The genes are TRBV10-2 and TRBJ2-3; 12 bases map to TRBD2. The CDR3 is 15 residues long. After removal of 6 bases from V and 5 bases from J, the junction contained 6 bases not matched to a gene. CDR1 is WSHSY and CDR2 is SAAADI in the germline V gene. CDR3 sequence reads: CASRPGTSGRDTQYF. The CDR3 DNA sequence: TGCGCCAGCAGGCCAGGGACTAGCGGGCGAGATACGCAGTATTTT.